This entry lists 30 T cell receptor beta chains sequenced from one sample in a study of T cells after posttransplantation cyclophosphamide. Sequencing used immunoSEQ multiplex PCR; TCRdb keeps in-frame clones, though not all of them. The sample carries 30,000 or so clones, 70% to 90% recorded once. The specimen sequenced was PBMCs. The receptor source for this set is a man over 45.

The V and J genes are TRBV19 and TRBJ1-6, with TRBD1 matching over 9 bases. V dropped 5 bases and J dropped 10; count of bases not matched to a gene: 15. This CDR3 spans 17 amino acids. CDR1 and CDR2 from the germline V gene are LNHDA and SQIVND (reference sequence). CDR3 in amino acids: CASSLTGGGPIGSPLHF. The DNA for the CDR3 is TGTGCCAGTAGTCTCACAGGGGGCGGCCCAATAGGATCACCCCTCCACTTT. The whole variable domain, remainder taken from reference TRBV19 and TRBJ1-6, is DGGITQSPKYLFRKEGQNVTLSCEQNLNHDAMYWYRQDPGQGLRLIYYSQIVNDFQKGDIAEGYSVSREKKESFPLTVTSAQKNPTAFYLCASSLTGGGPIGSPLHFGNGTRLTVT.

This chain uses TRBV6-5 with TRBJ2-5; 9 bases are shared with TRBD2. The DNA end favors TRBJ2-7, so the J call may be wrong. The CDR3 is made up of 15 amino acids. The germline V gene has CDR1 MNHEY and CDR2 SVGAGI. Here the CDR3 reads CASRPLAGPTYEQYF. The CDR3 DNA sequence: TGTGCCAGCAGACCACTAGCGGGTCCCACCTACGAGCAGTACTTC.

This clone was seen only once. This chain uses TRBV30 with TRBJ1-5; no clear D gene. CDR1 is GTSNPN, CDR2 SVGIG, per germline (reference sequence). V gave up 5 bases and J gave up 2 bases, with 10 bases separating them. The CDR3 is 13 amino acids. CDR3 sequence: CAWGTQGNQPQHF. The CDR3 DNA follows: TGTGCCTGGGGCACTCAGGGCAATCAGCCCCAGCATTTT.

This rearrangement joins TRBV30 to TRBJ2-1; 12 bases line up with TRBD2. CDR3 length: 14 amino acids. The V gene's germline CDR1 is GTSNPN and CDR2 SVGIG (reference sequence). V was pared by 3 bases and J by 9 bases, with 6 bases of the junction left unmatched. The CDR3 DNA reads TGTGCCTGGAGGGGACTAGCGGGTGTTGGTGAGCAGTTCTTC. This translates into CAWRGLAGVGEQFF.

On this clone itself: A read error may account for a junction end that differs from germline. This rearrangement joins TRBV5-8 to TRBJ1-2; D may be TRBD1 (5 bases). The CDR3 loop spans 13 amino acids. Germline CDR1 reads SGHTS; CDR2 reads YDEGEE. CDR3 in DNA: TGTGCCAGCCGTTACAGGTCGTCGGGCGGCTGCACCTTC. Translation gives CASRYRSSGGCTF. The full variable domain, rest sourced from reference TRBV5-8 and TRBJ1-2, is EAGVTQSPTHLIKTRGQQATLRCSPISGHTSVYWYQQALGLGLQFLLWYDEGEERNRGNFPPRFSGRQFPNYSSELNVNALELEDSALYLCASRYRSSGGCTFGSGTRLTVV.

The genes are TRBV11-3 and TRBJ2-5; 7 bases map to TRBD2. V lost 1 base, J lost 11 bases, and 7 bases stayed unmatched. CDR1 is SGHNT, CDR2 YENEEA, per germline. The CDR3 spans 13 residues. The CDR3 loop reads CASSLVVREAQYF. DNA for the CDR3: TGTGCCAGCAGCTTAGTAGTACGGGAGGCACAGTACTTC.

This chain links TRBV7-6 with TRBJ2-7; possible D gene TRBD2, 6 bases. This CDR3 region has 20 residues. V lost 3 bases and J 0 bases, leaving 27 bases between the germline ends. Germline values: CDR1 SGHVS, CDR2 FNYEAQ. CDR3 in DNA: TGTGCCAGCAGCTTGGCTGATGGGAGGAGGGCGTTTAGAGGCTCCTACGAGCAGTACTTC. Translated, it gives CASSLADGRRAFRGSYEQYF.

The genes are TRBV7-9 and TRBJ2-7, with D perhaps TRBD1 (6 bases). Germline V lookup: CDR1 SEHNR, CDR2 FQNEAQ (reference sequence). V was trimmed by 3 bases and J by 4 bases, leaving 13 bases between them. The CDR3 is 14 amino acids. This CDR3 is CASSFGRGSYEQYF. CDR3 in DNA: TGTGCCAGCAGCTTCGGTAGGGGGTCGTACGAGCAGTACTTC.

This clone was recorded only once. The chain recombines TRBV2 with TRBJ1-5; D may be TRBD1 (5 bases). The CDR3 totals 14 residues. The V gene's germline CDR1 is SNHLY and CDR2 FYNNEI. The V gene lost 4 bases and the J gene lost 4 bases, with 11 bases spanning the gap. The DNA of the CDR3 is TGTGCCAGCAGTGTCATGGGGGGAAATCAGCCCCAGCATTTT. It encodes CASSVMGGNQPQHF.

The V gene is TRBV5-6, the J gene TRBJ2-5, with D possibly TRBD2 on 5 matching bases. The CDR3 length is 14 residues. CDR1 is SGHDT and CDR2 is YYEEEE in the germline V gene. The V end was cut by 2 bases, the J end by 1 base, with 9 bases between. DNA of the CDR3: TGTGCCAGCAGCTTTGGAGGCCCCCAAGAGACCCAGTACTTC. Protein sequence: CASSFGGPQETQYF.

The chain links TRBV5-4 to TRBJ2-3, with 8 bases identical to TRBD1. There are 13 residues in the CDR3. Germline V lookup: CDR1 SGHNT, CDR2 YYREEE (reference sequence). The J segment lost 6 bases and the V segment lost 5 bases, leaving 5 bases of the junction unmatched. CDR3 protein: CASRSQGADTQYF. DNA of the CDR3: TGTGCCAGCAGGTCTCAGGGGGCGGATACGCAGTATTTT.

Only a few counts were recorded for this clone. The chain is built from TRBV5-4 and TRBJ2-3; 11 bases are shared with TRBD2. J gave up 3 bases and V 4 bases, and 4 bases lay outside the gene matches. Germline loops: CDR1 SGHNT, CDR2 YYREEE (reference sequence). CDR3 size: 15 residues. The CDR3 DNA is TGTGCCAGCAGCCCGACTAGCGGGGAGACAGATACGCAGTATTTT. Translation: CASSPTSGETDTQYF.

The chain couples TRBV5-6 to TRBJ2-2, with D maybe TRBD1 (5 bases). V lost 1 base and J 6 bases, leaving 7 bases between the germline ends. CDR1 is SGHDT, CDR2 YYEEEE, per germline. CDR3 length equals 13 residues. This CDR3 is CASSLFRAGELFF. The CDR3 DNA is TGTGCCAGCAGCTTGTTCAGGGCCGGGGAGCTGTTTTTT.

CDR3 sequence: CASSSVGAGTGSIAFF. The CDR3, as DNA: TGTGCCAGCAGCTCAGTGGGGGCCGGGACAGGGAGTATCGCTTTCTTT. This chain joins TRBV5-6 and TRBJ1-1; 9 bases match TRBD1. The CDR3 has 16 amino acids. Germline loops: CDR1 SGHDT, CDR2 YYEEEE. V shed 3 bases, J shed 11 bases, and the junction held 17 bases outside the gene matches.

V gene TRBV2 combines with J gene TRBJ1-5, with TRBD1 matching over 9 bases. Unmatched junction bases numbered 2, after V lost 6 bases and J lost 2 bases. Germline CDR1 SNHLY, CDR2 FYNNEI. The CDR3 is made up of 14 amino acids. The CDR3 sequence: CASSRDRGNQPQHF. The DNA of the CDR3 is TGTGCCAGCAGCCGGGACAGGGGCAATCAGCCCCAGCATTTT. The whole variable domain, filled in from reference TRBV2 and TRBJ1-5, reads EPEVTQTPSHQVTQMGQEVILRCVPISNHLYFYWYRQILGQKVEFLVSFYNNEISEKSEIFDDQFSVERPDGSNFTLKIRSTKLEDSAMYFCASSRDRGNQPQHFGDGTRLSIL.

The J gene is TRBJ1-5, the V gene TRBV4-1, with D possibly being TRBD1 (6 bases). Trimming pared 7 bases from V and 5 bases from J, leaving 15 bases between. The CDR3 is 14 residues long. The germline CDR1 and CDR2 sequences are MGHRA and YSYEKL. The CDR3 is CASTMDSSDQPQHF. The CDR3 region has the DNA TGCGCCAGCACCATGGACAGTTCGGATCAGCCCCAGCATTTT.

The rearrangement joins TRBV15 to TRBJ1-2; D not resolved. The germline CDR1 and CDR2 sequences are LNHNV and YYDKDF (reference sequence). With 3 bases removed from V and 0 bases from J, the gap between germline ends came to 8 bases. CDR3 length: 14 amino acids. CDR3 DNA: TGTGCCACCAGCAGGGAACTAGCTAACTATGGCTACACCTTC. Protein product: CATSRELANYGYTF.

V and J are TRBV20-1 and TRBJ2-3, with D unclear. Per germline, CDR1 DFQATT and CDR2 SNEGSKA (reference sequence). V was cut by 3 bases and J by 5 bases, with 6 bases left in between. The CDR3 spans 11 residues. The CDR3 DNA sequence: TGCAGTGCTAGGAACGGAGATACGCAGTATTTT. This codes for CSARNGDTQYF.

The chain uses TRBV6-1 and TRBJ1-5; D unresolved. With 2 bases removed from V and 6 bases from J, the gap between germline ends came to 11 bases. This CDR3 is 14 amino acids long. Germline CDR1 reads MNHNS; CDR2 reads SASEGT. In DNA, the CDR3 is TGTGCCAGCAGTGAAATAGTTCGAACTCAGCCCCAGCATTTT. Amino acid sequence: CASSEIVRTQPQHF.

The chain uses TRBV4-1 and TRBJ2-3, with D perhaps TRBD2 (6 bases). CDR1 is MGHRA and CDR2 is YSYEKL in the germline V gene. The CDR3 covers 18 residues. The V gene lost 0 bases and the J gene lost 0 bases, with 16 bases spanning the gap. The CDR3 reads CASSQEGNVADSTDTQYF. The CDR3 coding sequence is TGCGCCAGCAGCCAAGAGGGCAATGTAGCGGATAGCACAGATACGCAGTATTTT.

This sequence joins TRBV18 and TRBJ2-7, with 9 positions matching TRBD1. V lost 3 bases, J lost 3 bases, and 6 bases stayed unmatched. The CDR3 is 15 amino acids. CDR1 and CDR2 from the germline V gene are KGHSH and LQKENI. The CDR3 reads CASSPGQGGLYEQYF. CDR3 bases: TGTGCCAGCTCACCGGGACAGGGTGGTCTCTACGAGCAGTACTTC.

V and J are TRBV12-5 and TRBJ2-5; D is unclear. This CDR3 is 13 amino acids long. In germline, CDR1 is LGHNT, CDR2 FRNRAP. Trimming removed 1 base from V and 4 bases from J, with 7 bases in between. This CDR3 is CASGLANPETQYF. The DNA for the CDR3 is TGTGCTAGTGGTTTGGCTAACCCAGAGACCCAGTACTTC.

The rearrangement uses TRBV6-5 and TRBJ2-7, with D possibly matching TRBD2 (6 bases). Germline loops: CDR1 MNHEY, CDR2 SVGAGI. The CDR3 has 16 residues. V was trimmed by 2 bases and J by 0 bases, leaving 14 bases between them. Here the CDR3 DNA reads TGTGCCAGCAGTTACAGTGCTAGCGTGACCTCCTACGAGCAGTACTTC. Translated: CASSYSASVTSYEQYF.

This clone was seen only once. This chain uses TRBV5-1 with TRBJ2-5; TRBD2 matches at 14 bases. V lost 4 bases, J lost 4 bases, and 3 bases stayed unmatched. Germline CDR1 and CDR2: SGHRS and YFSETQ. This CDR3 has 15 residues. The CDR3 reads CASSRGLAGGETQYF. DNA of the CDR3: TGCGCCAGCAGCCGAGGACTAGCGGGAGGAGAGACCCAGTACTTC.

The gene calls are TRBV15 and TRBJ1-6; 12 positions agree with TRBD1. J was trimmed by 10 bases and V by 4 bases; bases with no gene match: 5. The CDR3 is 15 residues long. Germline V gene lookup returns CDR1 LNHNV and CDR2 YYDKDF (reference sequence). CDR3 sequence (DNA): TGTGCCACCAGCATTTCCGGGACAGGGGGCTCACCCCTCCACTTT. Translating it yields CATSISGTGGSPLHF.

The chain uses TRBV5-1 and TRBJ1-2; 7 bases agree with TRBD1. The V segment lost 2 bases and the J segment 8 bases; nucleotides outside the gene matches: 9. CDR1 SGHRS and CDR2 YFSETQ come from the germline V gene. CDR3 length equals 14 residues. CDR3 sequence reads: CASSFTGAGEGYTF. The CDR3 nucleotides read TGCGCCAGCAGCTTCACAGGGGCTGGGGAAGGCTACACCTTC.

This chain uses TRBV7-9 with TRBJ2-5, with D perhaps matching TRBD2 (6 bases). The CDR3 has 13 residues. With 5 bases removed from V and 5 bases from J, the gap between germline ends came to 12 bases. The V gene's germline CDR1 is SEHNR and CDR2 FQNEAQ (reference sequence). For the CDR3, the DNA is TGTGCCAGCAGCCGACCTGGAGGGGAGACCCAGTACTTC. Residues: CASSRPGGETQYF.

This chain connects TRBV5-1 to TRBJ1-2; D is possibly TRBD1 (6 bases). CDR1 and CDR2 from the germline V gene are SGHRS and YFSETQ. Trimming stripped 4 bases from V and 1 base from J, with 14 bases between. There are 15 residues in the CDR3. DNA of the CDR3: TGCGCCAGCAGCGTGAAACAGGGTGATAACTATGGCTACACCTTC. This codes for CASSVKQGDNYGYTF.

This clone was detected only a few times. The chain links TRBV5-5 to TRBJ1-1; 8 bases match TRBD1. V lost 0 bases to trimming and J lost 5 bases; unmatched junction nucleotides: 6. CDR1 SGHKS and CDR2 YYEKEE come from the germline V gene (reference sequence). This CDR3 is 15 amino acids long. CDR3 sequence (DNA): TGTGCCAGCAGCTTGGGATGGACAGGGAGAACTGAAGCTTTCTTT. Its protein product is CASSLGWTGRTEAFF.

The table lists this clone with a few counts. The chain couples TRBV6-1 to TRBJ1-2; 7 nucleotides align to TRBD1. The V and J ends lost 5 bases and 7 bases, in that order; junction bases with no gene match: 10. The CDR3 runs to 14 residues. In germline, CDR1 is MNHNS, CDR2 SASEGT. CDR3: CASSPGQDSTGYTF. The CDR3 DNA is TGTGCCAGCAGTCCTGGACAGGACTCGACTGGCTACACCTTC.